This TCR beta chain appears in the sequencing data of a study of regulatory T cells in long-lasting Graves disease. Across the whole study: Prior antithyroid drug treatment in newly diagnosed Graves' patients lasted under 3 months.

Relying on iRepertoire HTBI primers and Arm-PCR of CDR3 regions, the team built TCR beta libraries. TCRdb itself ran the multiplex PCR reads through MiXCR, one entry per CDR3 protein. The table records 240,000 or so distinct CDR3 sequences, just over 20% of them present only once. Indicated time point: newly diagnosed GD, antithyroid drugs for less than 3 months. There was RNA extracted from PBMCs, and the TCR library was made from it. This clonotype was detected ten times or more. This CDR3 spans 16 amino acids. V gave up 5 bases and J gave up 1 base; unmatched junction bases: 7. Germline CDR1 is SGHTA and CDR2 is FQGNSA.

The chain recombines TRBV7-2 with TRBJ2-4; 8 bases match TRBD1. The TCR was taken from a female donor with Graves disease. The sample in question was peripheral blood mononuclear cells (PBMCs), obtained at new diagnosis, from a patient treated with antithyroid drugs. CDR3 loop: CASSQRTGLAKNIQYF. CDR3 nucleotide sequence: TGTGCCAGCAGCCAGCGGACAGGGTTGGCCAAAAACATTCAGTACTTC.